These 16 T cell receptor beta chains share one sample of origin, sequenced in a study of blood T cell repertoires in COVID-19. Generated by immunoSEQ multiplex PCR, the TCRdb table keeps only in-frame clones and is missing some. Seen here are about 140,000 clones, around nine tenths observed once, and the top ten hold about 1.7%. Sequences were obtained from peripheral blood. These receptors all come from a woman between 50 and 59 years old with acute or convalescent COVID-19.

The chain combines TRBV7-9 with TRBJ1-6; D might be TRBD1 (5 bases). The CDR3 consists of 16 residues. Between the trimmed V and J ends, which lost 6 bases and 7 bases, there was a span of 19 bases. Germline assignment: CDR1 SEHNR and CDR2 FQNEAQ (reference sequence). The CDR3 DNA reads TGTGCCAGCAGTCCATTCCTGACGGGACTGAATTCACCCCTCCACTTT. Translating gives CASSPFLTGLNSPLHF.

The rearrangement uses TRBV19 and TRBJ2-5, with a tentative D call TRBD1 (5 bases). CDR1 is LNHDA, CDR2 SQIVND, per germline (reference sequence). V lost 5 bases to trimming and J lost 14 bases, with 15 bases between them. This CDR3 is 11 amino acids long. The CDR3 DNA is TGTGCCAGTAGTTCAGGGTTTCTACTCTACTTC. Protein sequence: CASSSGFLLYF.

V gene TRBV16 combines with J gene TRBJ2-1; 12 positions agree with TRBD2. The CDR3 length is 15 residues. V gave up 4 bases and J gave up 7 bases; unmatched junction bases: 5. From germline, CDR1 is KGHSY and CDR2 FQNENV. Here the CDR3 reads CASSPGLAGPNEQFF. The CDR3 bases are TGTGCCAGCAGCCCTGGACTAGCGGGACCGAATGAGCAGTTCTTC.

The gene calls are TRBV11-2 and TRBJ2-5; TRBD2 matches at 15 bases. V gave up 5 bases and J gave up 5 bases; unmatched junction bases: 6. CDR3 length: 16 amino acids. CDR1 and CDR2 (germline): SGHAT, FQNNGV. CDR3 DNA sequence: TGTGCCAGCAGCATAACCGGGACTAGCGGGAGGGAGACCCAGTACTTC. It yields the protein CASSITGTSGRETQYF. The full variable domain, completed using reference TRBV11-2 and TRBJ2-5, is EAGVAQSPRYKIIEKRQSVAFWCNPISGHATLYWYQQILGQGPKLLIQFQNNGVVDDSQLPKDRFSAERLKGVDSTLKIQPAKLEDSAVYLCASSITGTSGRETQYFGPGTRLLVL.

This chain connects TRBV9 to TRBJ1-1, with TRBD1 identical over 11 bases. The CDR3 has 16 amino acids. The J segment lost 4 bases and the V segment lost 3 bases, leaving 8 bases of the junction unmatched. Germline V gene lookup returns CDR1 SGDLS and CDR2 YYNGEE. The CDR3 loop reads CASSGRTGGAVTEAFF. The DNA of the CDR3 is TGTGCCAGCAGCGGACGGACAGGGGGCGCGGTCACTGAAGCTTTCTTT.

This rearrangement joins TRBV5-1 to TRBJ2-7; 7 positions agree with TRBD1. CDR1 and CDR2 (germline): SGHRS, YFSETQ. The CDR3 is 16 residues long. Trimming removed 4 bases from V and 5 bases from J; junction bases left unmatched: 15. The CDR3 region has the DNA TGCGCCAGCAGCCTGCCCACAGGGGAACTGGTACACGAGCAGTACTTC. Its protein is CASSLPTGELVHEQYF.

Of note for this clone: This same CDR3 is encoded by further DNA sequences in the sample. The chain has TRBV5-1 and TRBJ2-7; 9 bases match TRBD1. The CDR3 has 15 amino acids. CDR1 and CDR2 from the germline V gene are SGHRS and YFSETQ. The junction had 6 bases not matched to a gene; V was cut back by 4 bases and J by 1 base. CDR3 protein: CASSLWTGVSYEQYF. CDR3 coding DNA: TGCGCCAGCAGCCTGTGGACAGGGGTTTCCTACGAGCAGTACTTC.

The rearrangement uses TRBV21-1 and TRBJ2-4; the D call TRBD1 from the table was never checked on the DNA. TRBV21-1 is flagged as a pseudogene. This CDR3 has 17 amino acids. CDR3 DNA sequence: TGTGCCAGCAGCAAAGTCAGGGCAGGGGATTCGGTACACATTCAGTACTTC. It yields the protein CASSKVRAGDSVHIQYF.

CDR3 residues: CASSYRHIGGEQYF. The CDR3 nucleotides are TGTGCCAGCAGTTATAGACACATTGGAGGCGAGCAGTACTTC. The genes are TRBV6-5 and TRBJ2-7, with a weak D call TRBD2 (5 bases). The CDR3 consists of 14 residues. Germline V gene lookup returns CDR1 MNHEY and CDR2 SVGAGI. V was clipped by 3 bases and J by 6 bases, with 15 bases between them.

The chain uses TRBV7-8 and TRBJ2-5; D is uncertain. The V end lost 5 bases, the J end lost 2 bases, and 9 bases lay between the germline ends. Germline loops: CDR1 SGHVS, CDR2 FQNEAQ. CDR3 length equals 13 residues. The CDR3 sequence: CASSPYAQETQYF. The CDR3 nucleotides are TGTGCCAGCAGCCCCTATGCTCAAGAGACCCAGTACTTC.

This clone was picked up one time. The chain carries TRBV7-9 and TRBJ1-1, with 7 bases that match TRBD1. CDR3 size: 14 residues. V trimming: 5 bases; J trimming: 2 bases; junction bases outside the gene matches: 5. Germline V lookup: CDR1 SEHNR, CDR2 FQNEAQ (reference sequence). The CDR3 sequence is CASSPQGVNTEAFF. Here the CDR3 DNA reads TGTGCCAGCAGCCCTCAGGGGGTTAACACTGAAGCTTTCTTT. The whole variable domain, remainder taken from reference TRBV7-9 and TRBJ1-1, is DTGVSQNPRHKITKRGQNVTFRCDPISEHNRLYWYRQTLGQGPEFLTYFQNEAQLEKSRLLSDRFSAERPKGSFSTLEIQRTEQGDSAMYLCASSPQGVNTEAFFGQGTRLTVV.

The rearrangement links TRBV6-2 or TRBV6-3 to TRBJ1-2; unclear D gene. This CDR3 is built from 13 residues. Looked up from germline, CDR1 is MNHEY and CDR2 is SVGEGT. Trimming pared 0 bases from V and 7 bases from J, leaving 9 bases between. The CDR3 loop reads CASSYSRSGGYTF. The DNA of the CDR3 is TGTGCCAGCAGTTACTCGAGGTCGGGTGGCTACACCTTC.

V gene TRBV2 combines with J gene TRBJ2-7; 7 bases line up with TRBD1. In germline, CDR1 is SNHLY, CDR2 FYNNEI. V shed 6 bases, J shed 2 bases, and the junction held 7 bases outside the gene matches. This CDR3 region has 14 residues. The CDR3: CASRRQGTPYEQYF. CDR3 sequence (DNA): TGTGCCAGCAGGCGACAGGGAACCCCCTACGAGCAGTACTTC.

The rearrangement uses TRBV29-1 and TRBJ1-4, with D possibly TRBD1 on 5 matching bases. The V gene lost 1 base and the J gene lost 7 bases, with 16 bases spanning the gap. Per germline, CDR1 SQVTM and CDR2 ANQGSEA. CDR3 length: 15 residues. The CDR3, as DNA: TGCAGCGTTGAAGTCGGGGGACGTTCCCCTGAAAAACTGTTTTTT. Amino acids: CSVEVGGRSPEKLFF.

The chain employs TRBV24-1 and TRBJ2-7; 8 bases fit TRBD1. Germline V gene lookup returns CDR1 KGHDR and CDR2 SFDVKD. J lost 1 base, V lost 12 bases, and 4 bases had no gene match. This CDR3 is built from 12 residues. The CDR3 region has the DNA TGTGCCGCCGGGACAGGTTCCTACGAGCAGTACTTC. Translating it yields CAAGTGSYEQYF.

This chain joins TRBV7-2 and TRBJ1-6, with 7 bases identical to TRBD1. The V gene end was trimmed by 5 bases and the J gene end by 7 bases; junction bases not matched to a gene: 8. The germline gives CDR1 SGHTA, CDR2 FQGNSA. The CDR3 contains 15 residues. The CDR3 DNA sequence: TGTGCCAGCAGCACTACGGGACAGTCAAATTCACCCCTCCACTTT. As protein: CASSTTGQSNSPLHF.